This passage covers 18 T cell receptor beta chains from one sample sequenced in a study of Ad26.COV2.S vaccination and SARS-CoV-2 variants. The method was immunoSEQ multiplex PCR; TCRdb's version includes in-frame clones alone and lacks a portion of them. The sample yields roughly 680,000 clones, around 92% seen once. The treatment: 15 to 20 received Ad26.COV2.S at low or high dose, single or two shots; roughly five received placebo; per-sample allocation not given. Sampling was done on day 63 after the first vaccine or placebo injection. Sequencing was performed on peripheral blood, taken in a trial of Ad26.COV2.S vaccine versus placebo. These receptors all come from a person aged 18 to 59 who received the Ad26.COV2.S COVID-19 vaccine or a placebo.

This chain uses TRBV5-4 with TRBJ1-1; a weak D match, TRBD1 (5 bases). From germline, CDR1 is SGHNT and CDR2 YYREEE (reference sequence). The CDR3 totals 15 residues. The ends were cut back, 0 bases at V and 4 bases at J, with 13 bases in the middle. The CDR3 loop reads CASSLAQGVITEAFF. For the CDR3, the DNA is TGTGCCAGCAGCTTGGCTCAGGGTGTTATCACTGAAGCTTTCTTT.

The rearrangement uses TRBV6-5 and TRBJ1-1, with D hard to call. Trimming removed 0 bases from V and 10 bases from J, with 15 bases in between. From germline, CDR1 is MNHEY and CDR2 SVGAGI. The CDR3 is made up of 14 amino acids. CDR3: CASSYSRDGRAAFF. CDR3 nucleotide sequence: TGTGCCAGCAGTTACTCGAGAGATGGGCGTGCAGCTTTCTTT.

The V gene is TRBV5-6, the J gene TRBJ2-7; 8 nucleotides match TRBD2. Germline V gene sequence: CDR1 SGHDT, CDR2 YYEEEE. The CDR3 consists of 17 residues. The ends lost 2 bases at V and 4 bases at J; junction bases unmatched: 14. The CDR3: CASSLTLAGAGPYEQYF. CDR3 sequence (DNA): TGTGCCAGCAGCTTAACCCTAGCGGGCGCCGGGCCGTACGAGCAGTACTTC.

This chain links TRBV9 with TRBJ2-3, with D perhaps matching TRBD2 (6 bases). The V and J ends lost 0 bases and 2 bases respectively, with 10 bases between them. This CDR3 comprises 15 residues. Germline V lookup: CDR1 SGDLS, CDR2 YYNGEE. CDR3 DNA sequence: TGTGCCAGCAGCGTAGCGGGGGAAGCCACAGATACGCAGTATTTT. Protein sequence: CASSVAGEATDTQYF.

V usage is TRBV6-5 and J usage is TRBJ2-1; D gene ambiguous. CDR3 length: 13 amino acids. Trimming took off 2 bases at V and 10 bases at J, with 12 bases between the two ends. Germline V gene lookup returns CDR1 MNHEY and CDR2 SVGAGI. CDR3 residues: CASSYEPGGEQFF. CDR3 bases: TGTGCCAGCAGTTACGAGCCCGGTGGGGAGCAGTTCTTC.

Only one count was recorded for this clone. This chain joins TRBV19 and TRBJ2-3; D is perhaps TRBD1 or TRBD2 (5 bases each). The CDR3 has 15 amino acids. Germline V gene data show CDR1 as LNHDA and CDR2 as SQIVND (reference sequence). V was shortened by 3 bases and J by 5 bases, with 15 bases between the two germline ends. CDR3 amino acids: CASSISSRDGDTQYF. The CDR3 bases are TGTGCCAGTAGTATTAGTAGTCGGGACGGAGATACGCAGTATTTT.

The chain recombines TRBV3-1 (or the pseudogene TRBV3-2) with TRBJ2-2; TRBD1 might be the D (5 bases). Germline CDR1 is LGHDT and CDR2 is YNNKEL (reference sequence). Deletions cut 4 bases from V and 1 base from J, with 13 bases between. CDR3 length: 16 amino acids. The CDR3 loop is CASSPGRQLNTGELFF. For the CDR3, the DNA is TGTGCCAGCAGCCCTGGTAGACAGCTGAACACCGGGGAGCTGTTTTTT.

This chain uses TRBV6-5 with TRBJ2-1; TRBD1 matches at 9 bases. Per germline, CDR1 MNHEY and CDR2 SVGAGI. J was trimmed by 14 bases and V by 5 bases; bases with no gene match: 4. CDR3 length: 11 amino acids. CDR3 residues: CASSPRDREFF. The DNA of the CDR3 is TGTGCCAGCAGTCCCCGGGACAGGGAGTTCTTC.

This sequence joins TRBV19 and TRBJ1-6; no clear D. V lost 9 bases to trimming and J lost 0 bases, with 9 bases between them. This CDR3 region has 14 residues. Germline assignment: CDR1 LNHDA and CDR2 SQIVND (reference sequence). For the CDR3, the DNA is TGTGCCAGCCGAGCGAGCTCCTATAATTCACCCCTCCACTTT. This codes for CASRASSYNSPLHF.

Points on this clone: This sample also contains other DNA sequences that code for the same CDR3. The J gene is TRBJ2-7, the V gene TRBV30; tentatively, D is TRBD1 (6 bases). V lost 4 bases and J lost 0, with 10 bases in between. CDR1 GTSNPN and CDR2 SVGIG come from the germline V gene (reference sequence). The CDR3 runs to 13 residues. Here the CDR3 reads CAWMGASSYEQYF. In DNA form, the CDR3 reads TGTGCCTGGATGGGGGCTAGCTCCTACGAGCAGTACTTC.

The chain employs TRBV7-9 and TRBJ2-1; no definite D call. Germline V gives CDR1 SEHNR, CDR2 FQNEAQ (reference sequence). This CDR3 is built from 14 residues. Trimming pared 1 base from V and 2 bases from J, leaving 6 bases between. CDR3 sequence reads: CASSLVGTYNEQFF. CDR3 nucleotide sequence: TGTGCCAGCAGCTTAGTGGGTACCTACAATGAGCAGTTCTTC.

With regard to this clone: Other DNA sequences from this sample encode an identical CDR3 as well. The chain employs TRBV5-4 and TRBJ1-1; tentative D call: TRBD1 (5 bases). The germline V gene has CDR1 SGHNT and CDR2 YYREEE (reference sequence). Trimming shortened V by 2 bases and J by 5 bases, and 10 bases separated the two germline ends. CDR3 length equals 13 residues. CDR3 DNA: TGTGCCAGCAGCTTAGGACGGGGGACTGAAGCTTTCTTT. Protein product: CASSLGRGTEAFF.

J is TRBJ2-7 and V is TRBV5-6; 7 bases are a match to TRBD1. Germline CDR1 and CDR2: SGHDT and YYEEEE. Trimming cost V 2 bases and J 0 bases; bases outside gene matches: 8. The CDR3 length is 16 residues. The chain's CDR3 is CASSLPRGQSSYEQYF. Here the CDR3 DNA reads TGTGCCAGCAGCTTACCCAGGGGACAGAGCTCCTACGAGCAGTACTTC.

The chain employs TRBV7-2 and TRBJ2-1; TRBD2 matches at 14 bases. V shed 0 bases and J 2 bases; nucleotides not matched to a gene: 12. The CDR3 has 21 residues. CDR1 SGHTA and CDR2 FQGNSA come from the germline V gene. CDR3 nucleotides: TGTGCCAGCAGCTTAGCTCGGTGGGGACTAGCGGGGGTCCCGACCTACAATGAGCAGTTCTTC. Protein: CASSLARWGLAGVPTYNEQFF.

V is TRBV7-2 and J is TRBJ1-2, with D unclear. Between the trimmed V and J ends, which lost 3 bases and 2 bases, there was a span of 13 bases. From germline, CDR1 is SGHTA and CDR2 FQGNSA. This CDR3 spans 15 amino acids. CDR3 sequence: CASSFPENWNYGYTF. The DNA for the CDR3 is TGTGCCAGCAGCTTTCCCGAGAATTGGAACTATGGCTACACCTTC.

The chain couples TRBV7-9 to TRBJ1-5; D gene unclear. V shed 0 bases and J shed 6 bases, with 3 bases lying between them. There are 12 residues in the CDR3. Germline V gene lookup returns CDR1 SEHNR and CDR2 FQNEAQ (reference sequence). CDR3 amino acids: CASSLAGQPQHF. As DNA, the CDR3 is TGTGCCAGCAGCTTAGCCGGTCAGCCCCAGCATTTT. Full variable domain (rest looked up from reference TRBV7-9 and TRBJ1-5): DTGVSQNPRHKITKRGQNVTFRCDPISEHNRLYWYRQTLGQGPEFLTYFQNEAQLEKSRLLSDRFSAERPKGSFSTLEIQRTEQGDSAMYLCASSLAGQPQHFGDGTRLSIL.

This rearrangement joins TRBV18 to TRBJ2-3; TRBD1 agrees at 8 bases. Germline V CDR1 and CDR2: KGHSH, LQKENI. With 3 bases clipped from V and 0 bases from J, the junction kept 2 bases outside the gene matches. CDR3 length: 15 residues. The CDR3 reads CASSPRDRSTDTQYF. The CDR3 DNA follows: TGTGCCAGCTCACCCCGGGACAGGAGCACAGATACGCAGTATTTT.

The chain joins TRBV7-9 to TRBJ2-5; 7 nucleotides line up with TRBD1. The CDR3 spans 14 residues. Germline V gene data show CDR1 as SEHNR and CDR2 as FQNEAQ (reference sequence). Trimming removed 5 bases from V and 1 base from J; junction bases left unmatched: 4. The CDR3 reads CASSTRQGQETQYF. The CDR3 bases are TGTGCCAGCAGCACCCGACAGGGCCAAGAGACCCAGTACTTC.